The 22 T cell receptor beta chains in this list originate from one sample, sequenced in a study of blood T cell repertoires in COVID-19. Here immunoSEQ multiplex PCR was the method, and the copy in TCRdb shows in-frame clones only, minus some. The sample contains around 290,000 clones, about 89% of which appear only once. Input material: PBMCs or T cells enriched from blood (not recorded which). Receptors were obtained from a woman aged 40 to 50 who had recovered from COVID-19.

The chain combines TRBV19 with TRBJ2-3; 10 nucleotides line up with TRBD2. The CDR3 loop spans 15 amino acids. In germline, CDR1 is LNHDA, CDR2 SQIVND (reference sequence). After removal of 3 bases from V and 2 bases from J, the junction contained 2 bases not matched to a gene. CDR3 amino acids: CASSILAGATDTQYF. The CDR3 bases are TGTGCCAGTAGTATTCTAGCGGGGGCCACAGATACGCAGTATTTT.

The V gene is TRBV6-2 or TRBV6-3, the J gene TRBJ1-4; D not resolved. CDR3 length: 14 amino acids. Germline V gene sequence: CDR1 MNHEY, CDR2 SVGEGT. Deletions cut 4 bases from V and 6 bases from J, with 12 bases between. The CDR3 is CASSSRGRYEKLFF. In nucleotides, the CDR3 is TGTGCCAGCAGTTCCAGAGGGAGATATGAAAAACTGTTTTTT.

This chain links TRBV7-2 with TRBJ2-4; D is perhaps TRBD2 (5 bases). With 2 bases removed from V and 6 bases from J, the gap between germline ends came to 17 bases. CDR3 length: 16 residues. Germline CDR1 and CDR2: SGHTA and FQGNSA. The CDR3 loop reads CASSLTPRGGGNIQYF. The CDR3 DNA is TGTGCCAGCAGCTTAACGCCTCGAGGAGGTGGAAACATTCAGTACTTC.

The chain uses TRBV9 and TRBJ2-3, with D perhaps TRBD2 (6 bases). V lost 3 bases and J 5 bases, leaving 19 bases between the germline ends. Looked up from germline, CDR1 is SGDLS and CDR2 is YYNGEE. The CDR3 totals 16 residues. The CDR3 DNA follows: TGTGCCAGCAGCGGGGAGGACACTAGTTTCGGAGATACGCAGTATTTT. Translating it yields CASSGEDTSFGDTQYF.

The count of this clone is one. V gene TRBV24-1 combines with J gene TRBJ1-4, with TRBD1 identical over 9 bases. Germline-derived CDR1 and CDR2 are KGHDR and SFDVKD. The CDR3 covers 18 residues. The V and J ends lost 11 bases and 9 bases, in that order; junction bases with no gene match: 24. CDR3 DNA: TGTGCCAACGGAAGACAGGGGGTAATGGGCCCTAGGCAGAAAAAACTGTTTTTT. It encodes CANGRQGVMGPRQKKLFF.

The chain couples TRBV27 to TRBJ1-6; a weak D match, TRBD1 (6 bases). CDR3 length: 14 amino acids. V was pared by 4 bases and J by 7 bases, with 11 bases between. Germline assignment: CDR1 MNHEY and CDR2 SMNVEV (reference sequence). Here the CDR3 DNA reads TGTGCCAGCAGTTGGGGGCCGGGGAATTCACCCCTCCACTTT. Translation gives CASSWGPGNSPLHF.

The chain couples TRBV19 to TRBJ1-4; 8 nucleotides agree with TRBD1. The CDR3 spans 17 residues. V lost 3 bases to trimming and J lost 0 bases; unmatched junction nucleotides: 6. Germline V gives CDR1 LNHDA, CDR2 SQIVND (reference sequence). The CDR3 sequence is CASSIQGAGATNEKLFF. Written as DNA, the CDR3 is TGTGCCAGTAGTATTCAGGGGGCCGGTGCAACTAATGAAAAACTGTTTTTT.

The chain has TRBV7-3 and TRBJ2-3; 7 nucleotides line up with TRBD1. The germline V gene encodes CDR1 SGHTA and CDR2 FQGTGA. The CDR3 length is 16 residues. The V and J ends lost 5 bases and 2 bases, in that order; junction bases with no gene match: 10. The DNA of the CDR3 is TGTGCCAGCAGCAAATTAGACAGGGCCAACACAGATACGCAGTATTTT. Its protein is CASSKLDRANTDTQYF.

The chain links TRBV6-5 to TRBJ1-2, with D perhaps TRBD1 (6 bases). Trimming removed 6 bases at V and 4 bases at J, with 9 bases between. The CDR3 contains 12 residues. Germline values: CDR1 MNHEY, CDR2 SVGAGI. The CDR3 region is CASRTGSYGYTF. Here the CDR3 DNA reads TGTGCCAGCAGAACAGGGAGCTATGGCTACACCTTC.

The chain joins TRBV2 to TRBJ1-1, with D perhaps TRBD1 (6 bases). The CDR3 runs to 13 residues. Germline V gene sequence: CDR1 SNHLY, CDR2 FYNNEI. Trimming removed 1 base at V and 14 bases at J, with 17 bases between. CDR3 DNA: TGTGCCAGCAGTGAAGGGGGGCCGGAGTCGGGATTCTTT. It translates to CASSEGGPESGFF.

The chain couples TRBV5-1 to TRBJ2-5; possible D gene TRBD2, 5 bases. The CDR3 spans 15 residues. Trimming left V 4 bases short and J 5 bases short, with 18 bases between. Germline CDR1 is SGHRS and CDR2 is YFSETQ. CDR3 region: CASSPSTSSGETQYF. For the CDR3, the DNA is TGCGCCAGCAGCCCGTCTACGAGTTCGGGGGAGACCCAGTACTTC.

The chain is built from TRBV13 and TRBJ2-7, with 7 bases lining up with TRBD2. The CDR3 covers 14 residues. The trim removed 0 bases at V and 4 bases at J, leaving 3 bases unmatched. CDR1 PRHDT and CDR2 FYEKMQ come from the germline V gene (reference sequence). In nucleotides, the CDR3 is TGTGCCAGCAGCTTAGGCAAGGGAGGGTACGAGCAGTACTTC. Protein product: CASSLGKGGYEQYF.

The chain recombines TRBV18 with TRBJ1-2; D unclear. Trimming cost V 3 bases and J 5 bases, with 7 bases left between them. Germline CDR1 is KGHSH and CDR2 is LQKENI. This CDR3 is 12 amino acids long. Written as DNA, the CDR3 is TGTGCCAGCTCACCCGCGGAGTATGGCTACACCTTC. It encodes CASSPAEYGYTF.

The chain uses TRBV6-5 and TRBJ2-1, with TRBD1 as a possible D gene (7 bases). The CDR3 is made up of 15 amino acids. Germline loops: CDR1 MNHEY, CDR2 SVGAGI. The germline V and J ends were trimmed by 6 bases and 3 bases, with 15 bases remaining between them. The CDR3 spells CASRPAGTVYNEQFF. In DNA form, the CDR3 reads TGTGCCAGCAGGCCTGCGGGGACAGTCTACAATGAGCAGTTCTTC.

This clone was recorded only once. The rearrangement links TRBV7-9 to TRBJ1-3, with D tentatively TRBD1 (6 bases). Germline assignment: CDR1 SEHNR and CDR2 FQNEAQ (reference sequence). Trimming shortened V by 5 bases and J by 4 bases, and 12 bases separated the two germline ends. The CDR3 loop spans 14 amino acids. CDR3 region: CASSPRTAGNTIYF. CDR3 bases: TGTGCCAGCAGCCCCCGGACAGCGGGAAACACCATATATTTT.

The chain uses TRBV4-1 and TRBJ2-7, with D possibly TRBD1 on 9 matching bases. The V gene's germline CDR1 is MGHRA and CDR2 YSYEKL. The CDR3 has 16 residues. The ends were cut back, 4 bases at V and 4 bases at J, with 20 bases in the middle. Written as DNA, the CDR3 is TGCGCCAGCAGCCGGGGCGGGGGGACAGGGCGGTACGAGCAGTACTTC. Translation: CASSRGGGTGRYEQYF.

As to this clone: The identical CDR3 is also encoded by other nucleotide sequences in the sample. This rearrangement joins TRBV3-1 (or the pseudogene TRBV3-2) to TRBJ1-2; the match to TRBD1 covers 10 bases. V lost 4 bases, J lost 3 bases, and 2 bases stayed unmatched. This CDR3 spans 14 amino acids. The V gene's germline CDR1 is LGHDT and CDR2 YNNKEL (reference sequence). The CDR3 spells CASSLGTGDYGYTF. As DNA, the CDR3 is TGTGCCAGCAGCCTCGGGACAGGGGACTATGGCTACACCTTC.

The J gene is TRBJ2-1, the V gene TRBV11-2; 11 nucleotides match TRBD2. J was trimmed by 3 bases and V by 4 bases; bases with no gene match: 8. There are 17 residues in the CDR3. Germline V lookup: CDR1 SGHAT, CDR2 FQNNGV. The CDR3 nucleotides are TGTGCCAGCAGCTCGCCGGGACTAGCGGATTACTACAATGAGCAGTTCTTC. It codes for CASSSPGLADYYNEQFF.

This clone was counted a single time. The rearrangement joins TRBV30 to TRBJ1-5; 8 bases are shared with TRBD1. CDR1 is GTSNPN, CDR2 SVGIG, per germline (reference sequence). Trimming removed 5 bases from V and 4 bases from J; junction bases left unmatched: 4. The CDR3 extends over 13 amino acids. The DNA of the CDR3 is TGTGCCTGGGACAGGGGTAGGAATCAGCCCCAGCATTTT. Protein product: CAWDRGRNQPQHF. The full variable domain, its missing parts supplied by reference TRBV30 and TRBJ1-5, is SQTIHQWPATLVQPVGSPLSLECTVEGTSNPNLYWYRQAAGRGLQLLFYSVGIGQISSEVPQNLSASRPQDRQFILSSKKLLLSDSGFYLCAWDRGRNQPQHFGDGTRLSIL.

The gene calls are TRBV30 and TRBJ1-3; D perhaps matches TRBD1 (6 bases). The V gene's germline CDR1 is GTSNPN and CDR2 SVGIG (reference sequence). CDR3 length: 15 residues. V dropped 2 bases and J dropped 4 bases, with 15 bases sitting between them. This chain's CDR3 is CAWSFRGLSGNTIYF. CDR3 coding DNA: TGTGCCTGGAGTTTCAGGGGCTTGTCGGGAAACACCATATATTTT.

J is TRBJ2-1 and V is TRBV12-1; the table names TRBD2, a call not compared with the DNA. TRBV12-1 is listed as a pseudogene. The CDR3 is 17 amino acids. This CDR3 is CASSLPLGSGRHDEQFF. CDR3 nucleotides: TGTGCCAGCAGCTTGCCCCTAGGGAGCGGGAGGCACGATGAGCAGTTCTTC.

This sequence joins TRBV18 and TRBJ1-2; the D gene is possibly TRBD1 (5 bases). CDR3 length equals 15 residues. V lost 3 bases and J 6 bases, leaving 17 bases between the germline ends. The germline V gene encodes CDR1 KGHSH and CDR2 LQKENI. The CDR3 region is CASSPRQGLLDGYTF. The CDR3 DNA sequence: TGTGCCAGCTCACCTCGGCAGGGCCTCTTGGATGGCTACACCTTC.